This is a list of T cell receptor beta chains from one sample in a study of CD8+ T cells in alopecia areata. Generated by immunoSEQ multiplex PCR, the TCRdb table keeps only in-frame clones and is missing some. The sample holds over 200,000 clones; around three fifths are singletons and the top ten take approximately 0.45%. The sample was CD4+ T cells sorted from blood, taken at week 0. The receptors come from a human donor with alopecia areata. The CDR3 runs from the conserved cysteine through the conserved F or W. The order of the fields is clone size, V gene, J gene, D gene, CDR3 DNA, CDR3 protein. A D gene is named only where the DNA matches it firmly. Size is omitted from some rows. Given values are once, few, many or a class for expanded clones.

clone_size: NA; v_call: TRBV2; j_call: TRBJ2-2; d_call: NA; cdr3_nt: TGTGCCAGCAGGGGGCAGGCCCTTACCGGGGAGCTGTTTTTT; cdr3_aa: CASRGQALTGELFF
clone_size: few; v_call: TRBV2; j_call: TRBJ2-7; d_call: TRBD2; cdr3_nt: TGTGCCAGTGCGGGGGGGACCACGTACGTCAGGTACTTC; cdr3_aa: CASAGGTTYVRYF
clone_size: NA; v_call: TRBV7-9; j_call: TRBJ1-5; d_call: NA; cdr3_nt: TGTGCCAGCAGCTTAGCTGCAGGCGACGCTAGCAATCAGCCCCAGCATTTT; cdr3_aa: CASSLAAGDASNQPQHF
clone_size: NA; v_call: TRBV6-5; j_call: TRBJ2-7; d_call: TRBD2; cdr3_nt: TGTGCCAGCAGTTACGGGGGGACTAGCTCTACCTACGAGCAGTACTTC; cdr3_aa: CASSYGGTSSTYEQYF
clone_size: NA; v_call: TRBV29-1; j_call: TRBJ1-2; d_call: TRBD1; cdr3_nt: TGCAGCGTTGAAACGGGGGACAGCAACTATGGCTACACCTTC; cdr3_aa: CSVETGDSNYGYTF
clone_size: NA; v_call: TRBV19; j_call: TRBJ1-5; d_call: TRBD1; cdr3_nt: TGTGCCAGTAGTATTCAGACAGGGTGGGATCAGCCCCAGCATTTT; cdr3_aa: CASSIQTGWDQPQHF
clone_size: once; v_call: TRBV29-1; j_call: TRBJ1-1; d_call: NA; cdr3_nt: TGCAGCGTTGAAGAGGGCAGGACGAACACTGAAGCTTTCTTT; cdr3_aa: CSVEEGRTNTEAFF
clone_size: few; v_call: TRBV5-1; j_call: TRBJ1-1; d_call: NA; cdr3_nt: TGCGCCAGCAGCTTGAAGGCGGCGAACACTGAAGCTTTCTTT; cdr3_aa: CASSLKAANTEAFF
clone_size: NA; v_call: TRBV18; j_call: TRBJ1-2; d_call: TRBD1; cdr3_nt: TGTGCCAGCTCACCGGGACAGCACCTTGCCTACACCTTC; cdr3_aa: CASSPGQHLAYTF
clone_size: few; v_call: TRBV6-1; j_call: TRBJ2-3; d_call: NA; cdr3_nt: TGTGCCAGCCTTCGGGCGGCTAGCACAGATACGCAGTATTTT; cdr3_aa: CASLRAASTDTQYF
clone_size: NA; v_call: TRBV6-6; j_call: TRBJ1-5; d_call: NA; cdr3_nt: TGTGCCAGCAGTCAGAGGGGGGATCAGCCCCAGCATTTT; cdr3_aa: CASSQRGDQPQHF
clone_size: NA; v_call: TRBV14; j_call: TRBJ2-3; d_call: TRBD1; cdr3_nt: TGTGCCAGCACGGGACAGGGGGTCACAGATACGCAGTATTTT; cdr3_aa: CASTGQGVTDTQYF
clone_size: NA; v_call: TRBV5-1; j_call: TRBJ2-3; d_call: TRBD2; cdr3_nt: TGCGCCAGCAGCTCGTACGGGACTAGCGGGAGGAAGACCACAGATACGCAGTATTTT; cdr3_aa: CASSSYGTSGRKTTDTQYF
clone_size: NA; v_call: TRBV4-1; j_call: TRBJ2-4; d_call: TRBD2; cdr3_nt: TGCGCCAGTAGGGGACTAGCGGAAAACATTCAGTACTTC; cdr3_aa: CASRGLAENIQYF
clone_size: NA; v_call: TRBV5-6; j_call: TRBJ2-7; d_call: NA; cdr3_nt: TGTGCCAGCAGCTACGGTTCTAACAGCTATTACGAGCAGTACTTC; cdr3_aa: CASSYGSNSYYEQYF
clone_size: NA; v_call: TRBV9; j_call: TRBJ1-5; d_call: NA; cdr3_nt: TGTGCCAGCAGCGTCCAGGGGAAGGGGCAGCCCCAGCATTTT; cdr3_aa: CASSVQGKGQPQHF
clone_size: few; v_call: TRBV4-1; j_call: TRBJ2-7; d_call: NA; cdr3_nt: TGCGCCAGCAGCCATGTGGGGGACGAGCAGTACTTC; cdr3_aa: CASSHVGDEQYF
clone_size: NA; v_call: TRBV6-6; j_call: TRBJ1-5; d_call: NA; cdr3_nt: TGTGCCAGCAGTTACATCGACAGGAACAATCAGCCCCAGCATTTT; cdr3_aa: CASSYIDRNNQPQHF
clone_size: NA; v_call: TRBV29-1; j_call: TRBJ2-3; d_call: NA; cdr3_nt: TGCAGCGTCAACCGAGAACCGGGACTTCACACAGATACGCAGTATTTT; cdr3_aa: CSVNREPGLHTDTQYF
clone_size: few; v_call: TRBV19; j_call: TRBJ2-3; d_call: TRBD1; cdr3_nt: TGTGCCAGTAGGACGGACAGGGAGGGCACAGATACGCAGTATTTT; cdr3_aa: CASRTDREGTDTQYF
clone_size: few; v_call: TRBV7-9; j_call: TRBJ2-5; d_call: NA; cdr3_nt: TGTGCCAGCAGCCCCCAGGGAGGGGGGAAGACCCAGTACTTC; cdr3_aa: CASSPQGGGKTQYF
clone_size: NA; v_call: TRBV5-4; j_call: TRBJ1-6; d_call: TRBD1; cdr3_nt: TGTGCCAGCAGCATTGGGGGGACAGATATTTCACCCCTCCACTTT; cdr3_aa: CASSIGGTDISPLHF
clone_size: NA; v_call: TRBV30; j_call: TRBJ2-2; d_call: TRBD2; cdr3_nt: TGTGCATGGATAGCGGGAGGGCCAGGCACCGGGGAGCTGTTTTTT; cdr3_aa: CAWIAGGPGTGELFF
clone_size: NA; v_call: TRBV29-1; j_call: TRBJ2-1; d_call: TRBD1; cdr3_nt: TGCAGCGTTCCAACAGGGGCCCTCGAAAATGAGCAGTTCTTC; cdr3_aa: CSVPTGALENEQFF
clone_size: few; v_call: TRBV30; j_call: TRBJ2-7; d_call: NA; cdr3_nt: TGTGCCTGGAGCCCTACACGGCTCGGTGGCGAGCAGTACTTC; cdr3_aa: CAWSPTRLGGEQYF
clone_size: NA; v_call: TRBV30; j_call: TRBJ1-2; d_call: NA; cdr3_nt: TGTGCCTGGACCGACCCGGCAGGACGTAACTATGGCTACACCTTC; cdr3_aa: CAWTDPAGRNYGYTF
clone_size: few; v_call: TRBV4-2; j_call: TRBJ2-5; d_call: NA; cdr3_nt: TGTGCCAGCAGCCAAGATATGGCAGGGTCGGTGACCCAGTACTTC; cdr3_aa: CASSQDMAGSVTQYF